The 18 T cell receptor beta chains in this list originate from one sample, sequenced in a study of T-cell memory formation after mild COVID-19. From the 5' RACE reads, TCRdb called clonotypes with MiXCR, one entry per CDR3 protein. Altogether 200,000 to 300,000 distinct CDR3 sequences are present, 15% to 19% being singletons, with the ten largest covering around 2.2%. The sequencing input was PBMCs or a T cell subset sorted from them (not recorded which). All receptors derive from an adult woman who had mild COVID-19 (a few samples of this study predate the infection). Cell type and time point are not known.

DNA for the CDR3: TGCGCCAGCAGGGACAGGCTGAACACTGAAGCTTTCTTT. Protein sequence: CASRDRLNTEAFF. The chain uses TRBV10-2 and TRBJ1-1; 7 positions agree with TRBD1. The CDR3 totals 13 residues. Unmatched junction bases numbered 1, after V lost 6 bases and J lost 0 bases. Germline V CDR1 and CDR2: WSHSY, SAAADI.

The chain is built from TRBV12-3 or TRBV12-4 and TRBJ2-1; the match to TRBD2 covers 14 bases. This CDR3 spans 15 amino acids. The junction had 6 bases not matched to a gene; V was cut back by 7 bases and J by 7 bases. This CDR3 reads CASILTSGRVNEQFF. In nucleotides, the CDR3 is TGTGCCAGCATCTTGACTAGCGGGAGGGTTAATGAGCAGTTCTTC.

This clonotype has a handful of counts. J is TRBJ1-5 and V is TRBV24-1; 7 bases line up with TRBD1. The germline V gene has CDR1 KGHDR and CDR2 SFDVKD. CDR3 length: 19 amino acids. V lost 7 bases and J lost 0; bases outside the gene matches: 17. This chain's CDR3 is CATSNAHSPGTDSNQPQHF. In DNA form, the CDR3 reads TGTGCCACCAGCAACGCCCACTCGCCCGGGACAGATAGCAATCAGCCCCAGCATTTT.

This clonotype was observed a handful of times. The genes are TRBV7-2 and TRBJ2-1; TRBD2 agrees at 8 bases. Germline assignment: CDR1 SGHTA and CDR2 FQGNSA. The CDR3 consists of 16 residues. The V and J ends lost 5 bases and 2 bases, in that order; junction bases with no gene match: 8. The CDR3 DNA reads TGTGCCAGCAGCCCCCAGGGGCGGGGGGCCTACAATGAGCAGTTCTTC. It encodes CASSPQGRGAYNEQFF.

This clonotype was counted a few times. The rearrangement links TRBV7-2 to TRBJ1-2; possibly TRBD1 for D (5 bases). Trimming stripped 5 bases from V and 3 bases from J, with 19 bases between. CDR3 size: 16 residues. Looked up from germline, CDR1 is SGHTA and CDR2 is FQGNSA. The CDR3 DNA sequence: TGTGCCAGCAGCCACCCCCGCGCAGGGAGAGACTATGGCTACACCTTC. It yields the protein CASSHPRAGRDYGYTF.

The gene calls are TRBV4-2 and TRBJ2-5; a weak D match, TRBD1 (5 bases). V was clipped by 4 bases and J by 1 base, with 13 bases between them. Germline V lookup: CDR1 LGHNA, CDR2 YNFKEQ. CDR3 size: 15 residues. The DNA of the CDR3 is TGTGCCAGCAGCCCGCAGCACAGGACCCAAGAGACCCAGTACTTC. It codes for CASSPQHRTQETQYF.

The CDR3 here is CASSHTGTGTDTQYF. CDR3 nucleotide sequence: TGCGCCAGCAGCCATACCGGGACAGGCACAGATACGCAGTATTTT. This chain links TRBV5-1 with TRBJ2-3, with 7 bases that match TRBD1. CDR1 and CDR2 from the germline V gene are SGHRS and YFSETQ. V gave up 4 bases and J gave up 1 base; unmatched junction bases: 6. The CDR3 sequence is 15 residues long.

This clonotype was counted only a few times. The J gene is TRBJ2-7, the V gene TRBV6-5; D not resolved. V lost 2 bases to trimming and J lost 1 base, with 6 bases between them. From germline, CDR1 is MNHEY and CDR2 SVGAGI. The CDR3 is 13 amino acids. The CDR3: CASSYRKSYEQYF. The CDR3 coding sequence is TGTGCCAGCAGTTACAGGAAATCCTACGAGCAGTACTTC.

The rearrangement links TRBV12-3 or TRBV12-4 to TRBJ2-7; D not certain. Trimming stripped 4 bases from V and 6 bases from J, with 10 bases between. This CDR3 region has 12 residues. CDR3 sequence (DNA): TGTGCCAGCAGTTCTCGTTTAGGCGAGCAGTACTTC. This gives the protein CASSSRLGEQYF.

This chain joins TRBV7-9 and TRBJ2-2; D gene uncertain. The CDR3 is made up of 13 amino acids. V dropped 3 bases and J dropped 4 bases, with 6 bases sitting between them. Germline V gene lookup returns CDR1 SEHNR and CDR2 FQNEAQ (reference sequence). The CDR3 DNA reads as TGTGCCAGCAGCTTCACATCCACCGGGGAGCTGTTTTTT. Its translation is CASSFTSTGELFF.

The chain recombines TRBV24-1 with TRBJ2-5; D gene ambiguous. V lost 3 bases to trimming and J lost 4 bases, with 8 bases between them. Per germline, CDR1 KGHDR and CDR2 SFDVKD. The CDR3 loop spans 13 amino acids. The CDR3 nucleotides are TGTGCCACCAGTGATCAGGTCACAGAGACCCAGTACTTC. Encoded protein: CATSDQVTETQYF.

This clonotype was counted ten times or more. The chain couples TRBV18 to TRBJ1-5; the D is unclear. The CDR3 contains 14 residues. Germline V gives CDR1 KGHSH, CDR2 LQKENI. V was shortened by 3 bases and J by 0 bases, with 6 bases between the two germline ends. The CDR3 coding sequence is TGTGCCAGCTCACCGGGCTATAGCAATCAGCCCCAGCATTTT. Encoded protein: CASSPGYSNQPQHF. The full variable domain, completed using reference TRBV18 and TRBJ1-5, is NAGVMQNPRHLVRRRGQEARLRCSPMKGHSHVYWYRQLPEEGLKFMVYLQKENIIDESGMPKERFSAEFPKEGPSILRIQQVVRGDSAAYFCASSPGYSNQPQHFGDGTRLSIL.

This clonotype was detected only a few times. This rearrangement joins TRBV6-2 or TRBV6-3 to TRBJ2-7; D possibly matches TRBD1 or TRBD2 (5 bases each). Germline CDR1 MNHEY, CDR2 SVGEGT. The V and J ends lost 6 bases and 7 bases respectively, with 19 bases between them. This CDR3 is built from 14 residues. CDR3 sequence (DNA): TGTGCCAGCAGCCCAGGACTCACCCCAGGGGAGCAGTACTTC. Its protein is CASSPGLTPGEQYF.

This clonotype was observed at least ten times. This chain joins TRBV12-3 or TRBV12-4 and TRBJ2-1; D unclear. The V end lost 0 bases, the J end lost 2 bases, and 2 bases lay between the germline ends. This CDR3 comprises 13 residues. The CDR3 coding sequence is TGTGCCAGCAGTTTAGCTGCCTACAATGAGCAGTTCTTC. Translated, it gives CASSLAAYNEQFF.

In this sample, this clonotype turned up a few times. The chain is built from TRBV12-3 or TRBV12-4 and TRBJ2-5; D call uncertain. The CDR3 extends over 13 amino acids. V lost 6 bases and J lost 4, with 12 bases in between. In DNA, the CDR3 is TGTGCCAGCAGCCCCGGGTGGGGAGAGACCCAGTACTTC. Translating gives CASSPGWGETQYF.

The chain is built from TRBV30 and TRBJ2-7; D might be TRBD1 (6 bases). V lost 2 bases and J 3 bases, leaving 8 bases between the germline ends. CDR1 is GTSNPN, CDR2 SVGIG, per germline (reference sequence). The CDR3 is made up of 12 amino acids. The CDR3 here is CAWSMDSYEQYF. CDR3 in DNA: TGTGCCTGGAGTATGGACAGCTACGAGCAGTACTTC.

A few counts support this clonotype. The chain carries TRBV6-5 and TRBJ1-4; 7 positions agree with TRBD1. Trimming removed 4 bases from V and 5 bases from J; junction bases left unmatched: 7. Germline-derived CDR1 and CDR2 are MNHEY and SVGAGI. This CDR3 contains 15 residues. The CDR3 nucleotides read TGTGCCAGCAGTTCCACGAGGGGGCGGAATGAAAAACTGTTTTTT. This encodes CASSSTRGRNEKLFF.

The V gene is TRBV12-3 or TRBV12-4, the J gene TRBJ2-3, with TRBD2 identical over 8 bases. The CDR3 is 15 amino acids. With 6 bases clipped from V and 5 bases from J, the junction kept 10 bases outside the gene matches. In DNA form, the CDR3 reads TGTGCCAGCAGCCCGGGACTAGGTCGGGGAGATACGCAGTATTTT. It translates to CASSPGLGRGDTQYF.